Described below is a single T cell receptor beta chain sequence and its context. Its target is unknown. This sample was included in a study of cytomegalovirus exposure and HLA in healthy donors. Study conclusions and caveats: Later analysis placed DRB1 highest and HLA-C lowest in TCR association rates, which differed by HLA locus. There were reportedly fewer N-insertions in an Asian-associated ancestry cluster than the approximately 630-donor mean, in a later analysis.

PCR involved 60 Vbeta and 13 Jbeta primers. In the original analysis: In a later analysis, of approximately 81 million unique beta chains, roughly 9.9 million appeared in at least two donors. Assay: immunoSEQ multiplex PCR; the TCRdb copy retains only in-frame clones and omits some. The V and J calls and clone size were taken over from that table, and D and trimming were inferred from the DNA. Here the sample spans some 190,000 clones, over 60% being singletons. Trimming cost V 6 bases and J 0 bases, with 12 bases left between them. CDR3 length equals 14 residues. Germline-derived CDR1 and CDR2 are LNHDA and SQIVND (reference sequence).

Sample: PBMCs. This sequence was found in a young man in good health and CMV-seropositive. The genes are TRBV19 and TRBJ2-7; no firm D call. This CDR3 is CASSSQLLSYEQYF. The CDR3 DNA sequence: TGTGCCAGTAGCTCACAGCTCCTCTCCTACGAGCAGTACTTC.